This T cell receptor (beta chain) was recovered during a study of regulatory T cells in long-lasting Graves disease. Study findings and constraints: Patients with persistent disease shared 2,741 public clonotypes, outpacing the 966 shared by new patients.

Sequencing libraries for TCR beta were prepared with iRepertoire HTBI primers and Arm-PCR of CDR3 regions. Original methodology: Identified across the samples were approximately 60 TRBV segments and 14 TRBJ segments. One entry per CDR3 protein results from TCRdb running MiXCR on the multiplex PCR reads. TCRdb's processing, not the authors', yielded these V and J calls. This table has fewer than 550,000 distinct CDR3 sequences, roughly 21% appearing once. This CDR3 comprises 18 residues. The germline V and J ends were trimmed by 6 bases and 3 bases, with 24 bases remaining between them. CDR1 is MNHNS and CDR2 is SASEGT in the germline V gene. The time point here: persistent/refractory GD, antithyroid drugs over 5 years with positive TRAb. After RNA was extracted from PBMCs, the TCR library was made from it. Concerning this clonotype: Its antigen is not identified.

This sequence joins TRBV6-1 and TRBJ1-5; D is perhaps TRBD1 (6 bases). The receptor was isolated from a female donor with Graves disease. Here the sequenced sample was peripheral blood mononuclear cells (PBMCs), taken when the disease was refractory, from a patient treated with antithyroid drugs. CDR3 residues: CASSPDGWGPSTNQPQHF. The CDR3 coding sequence is TGTGCCAGCAGCCCCGACGGGTGGGGGCCGTCCACCAATCAGCCCCAGCATTTT.